Shown below are 27 T cell receptor beta chains from a single sample sequenced in a study of identical twins. TCRdb fed the 5' RACE reads into MiXCR, producing one record per CDR3 protein. In the table there are 450,000 or so distinct CDR3 sequences, approximately 17% of which are singletons. Sequenced: naive T cells sorted from blood. These receptors originate from a man in his fifties or sixties in good health.

V is TRBV3-1 and J is TRBJ2-6; unclear D gene. The CDR3 contains 16 residues. Trimming removed 1 base from V and 0 bases from J, with 7 bases in between. Germline CDR1 is LGHDT and CDR2 is YNNKEL (reference sequence). The CDR3 reads CASSQGPGSGANVLTF. Written as DNA, the CDR3 is TGTGCCAGCAGCCAAGGCCCGGGCTCTGGGGCCAACGTCCTGACTTTC.

V and J are TRBV7-2 and TRBJ2-7, with D possibly matching TRBD2 (7 bases). The germline CDR1 and CDR2 sequences are SGHTA and FQGNSA. CDR3 length equals 15 residues. Trimming left V 1 base short and J 4 bases short, with 14 bases between. CDR3 in DNA: TGTGCCAGCAGCTTAGTGGCGGGGGCCGGGTACGAGCAGTACTTC. Encoded protein: CASSLVAGAGYEQYF.

Ten or more counts support this clonotype. The rearrangement uses TRBV18 and TRBJ2-3, with 9 bases aligning to TRBD2. J gave up 2 bases and V 3 bases, and 3 bases lay outside the gene matches. The CDR3 sequence is 15 residues long. Germline V CDR1 and CDR2: KGHSH, LQKENI. DNA of the CDR3: TGTGCCAGCTCACCGGCTAGCGGGACCACAGATACGCAGTATTTT. Its protein is CASSPASGTTDTQYF.

This sequence joins TRBV4-2 and TRBJ2-4, with 9 bases that match TRBD1. The germline CDR1 and CDR2 sequences are LGHNA and YNFKEQ. V gave up 5 bases and J gave up 1 base; unmatched junction bases: 15. The CDR3 runs 19 residues. This chain's CDR3 is CASSSSPTGQGLAKNIQYF. For the CDR3, the DNA is TGTGCCAGCAGCAGCTCCCCAACGGGACAGGGATTGGCCAAAAACATTCAGTACTTC.

Many counts were recorded for this clonotype. The chain has TRBV5-1 and TRBJ2-1, with D unresolved. V lost 4 bases and J 7 bases, leaving 18 bases between the germline ends. Germline V gene lookup returns CDR1 SGHRS and CDR2 YFSETQ. The CDR3 length is 15 residues. The CDR3 nucleotides read TGCGCCAGCAGCCCCCATTTTAGGAGCGATAATGAGCAGTTCTTC. Translation gives CASSPHFRSDNEQFF.

This chain connects TRBV2 to TRBJ2-3; TRBD1 matches at 9 bases. The germline CDR1 and CDR2 sequences are SNHLY and FYNNEI. This CDR3 contains 14 residues. V shed 5 bases and J 6 bases; nucleotides not matched to a gene: 6. Here the CDR3 DNA reads TGTGCCAGCAGTCGGGACAGGGTGAGGGATACGCAGTATTTT. The encoded protein is CASSRDRVRDTQYF.

The chain recombines TRBV18 with TRBJ2-1; D is unresolved. CDR3 length: 12 amino acids. The germline V gene has CDR1 KGHSH and CDR2 LQKENI. V gave up 4 bases and J gave up 4 bases, with 5 bases separating them. CDR3 sequence (DNA): TGTGCCAGCTCACGACGGTACAATGAGCAGTTCTTC. Protein: CASSRRYNEQFF.

The chain recombines TRBV3-1 with TRBJ2-1, with D unresolved. There are 11 residues in the CDR3. V was cut by 7 bases and J by 10 bases, with 11 bases left in between. The V gene's germline CDR1 is LGHDT and CDR2 YNNKEL (reference sequence). The DNA for the CDR3 is TGTGCCAGCACCTTTTTAGGAGAGCAGTTCTTC. It translates to CASTFLGEQFF.

This chain joins TRBV27 and TRBJ2-5, with D maybe TRBD1 (6 bases). The V and J ends lost 9 bases and 4 bases respectively, with 15 bases between them. The CDR3 length is 13 residues. Germline V gene sequence: CDR1 MNHEY, CDR2 SMNVEV (reference sequence). The CDR3 sequence: CASGVGAGETQYF. The CDR3 DNA sequence: TGTGCCAGTGGCGTGGGGGCGGGAGAGACCCAGTACTTC.

There are a few counts of this clonotype. CDR3 nucleotide sequence: TGCAGAGCCTCCAGGCCTAATACTTATAATTCACCCCTCCACTTT. Amino acid sequence: CRASRPNTYNSPLHF. V and J are TRBV20-1 and TRBJ1-6; no reliable D call. The length of the CDR3 is 15 residues. Germline-derived CDR1 and CDR2 are DFQATT and SNEGSKA (reference sequence).

V is TRBV3-1 and J is TRBJ2-2; D is unresolved. Between the trimmed V and J ends, which lost 2 bases and 5 bases, there was a span of 12 bases. This CDR3 is 15 amino acids long. CDR1 and CDR2 from the germline V gene are LGHDT and YNNKEL (reference sequence). DNA for the CDR3: TGTGCCAGCAGCCAATATGTGACAAGAACCGGGGAGCTGTTTTTT. Its protein is CASSQYVTRTGELFF.

This clonotype was counted ten times or more. The chain couples TRBV29-1 to TRBJ2-1, with 11 bases that match TRBD2. V was pared by 1 base and J by 4 bases, with 30 bases of the junction left unmatched. CDR3 length equals 24 residues. The germline V gene encodes CDR1 SQVTM and CDR2 ANQGSEA. The CDR3, as DNA: TGCAGCGTTGAAGTCGGTTATTTATTTTGTACTAGCGGGAGTTCCCACAATACGTACAATGAGCAGTTCTTC. This gives the protein CSVEVGYLFCTSGSSHNTYNEQFF.

The V and J genes are TRBV5-1 and TRBJ2-2; perhaps TRBD2 as D (6 bases). CDR1 is SGHRS, CDR2 YFSETQ, per germline. The CDR3 extends over 16 amino acids. Trimming shortened V by 4 bases and J by 4 bases, and 17 bases separated the two germline ends. The CDR3 DNA reads TGCGCCAGCAGCCCCGTTTCAGGGAGGTTCACCGGGGAGCTGTTTTTT. It specifies CASSPVSGRFTGELFF.

A few counts support this clonotype. The J gene is TRBJ1-1, the V gene TRBV6-2 or TRBV6-3; perhaps TRBD1 as D (6 bases). The ends were cut back, 5 bases at V and 1 base at J, with 11 bases in the middle. Germline lookup yields CDR1 MNHEY and CDR2 SVGEGT. CDR3 length: 14 amino acids. The CDR3 loop reads CASSIGTRNTEAFF. CDR3 coding DNA: TGTGCCAGCAGTATCGGGACACGGAACACTGAAGCTTTCTTT.

This clonotype was detected a few times. V is TRBV20-1 and J is TRBJ1-5, with D tentatively TRBD1 (5 bases). The CDR3 covers 13 residues. Germline lookup yields CDR1 DFQATT and CDR2 SNEGSKA (reference sequence). V was pared by 3 bases and J by 7 bases, with 13 bases between. The CDR3 DNA is TGCAGTGCTAGGGGGGAAACAGACCAGCCCCAGCATTTT. It yields the protein CSARGETDQPQHF.

In its sample, this clonotype was seen a few times. The V gene is TRBV24-1, the J gene TRBJ2-3; 9 nucleotides line up with TRBD1. The CDR3 loop spans 17 amino acids. The V and J ends lost 0 bases and 4 bases, in that order; junction bases with no gene match: 7. Germline values: CDR1 KGHDR, CDR2 SFDVKD. CDR3 DNA: TGTGCCACCAGTGATTTGTTTTCGACAGGGGGTCCAGATACGCAGTATTTT. It encodes CATSDLFSTGGPDTQYF.

Many counts were recorded for this clonotype. This chain uses TRBV20-1 with TRBJ2-7; 7 positions match TRBD1. The trim removed 6 bases at V and 5 bases at J, leaving 16 bases unmatched. The CDR3 contains 15 residues. Germline loops: CDR1 DFQATT, CDR2 SNEGSKA (reference sequence). The CDR3 is CSADTGTDLTNEQYF. CDR3 nucleotide sequence: TGCAGTGCGGACACCGGGACAGATCTGACTAACGAGCAGTACTTC.

This clonotype was seen more than once but under ten times. CDR3 DNA: TGTGCCAGCAGCTTGGGGCATCTGAACACTGAAGCTTTCTTT. It translates to CASSLGHLNTEAFF. The gene calls are TRBV7-9 and TRBJ1-1; weak D call: TRBD1 (5 bases). Per the germline V gene, CDR1 is SEHNR and CDR2 is FQNEAQ (reference sequence). This CDR3 is built from 14 residues. Deletions cut 3 bases from V and 0 bases from J, with 8 bases between.

This clonotype was observed a handful of times. The chain is built from TRBV7-2 and TRBJ1-2; TRBD1 is a possible D gene (5 bases). Per the germline V gene, CDR1 is SGHTA and CDR2 is FQGNSA. The CDR3 is 15 amino acids. Trimming pared 0 bases from V and 6 bases from J, leaving 14 bases between. The CDR3 coding sequence is TGTGCCAGCAGCTTAGCCGGGACGGGGGTCAATGGCTACACCTTC. Translation gives CASSLAGTGVNGYTF.

The table lists this clonotype with many counts. The chain carries TRBV20-1 and TRBJ1-2; no definite D call. V lost 5 bases, J lost 8 bases, and 9 bases lay in between. Germline V lookup: CDR1 DFQATT, CDR2 SNEGSKA (reference sequence). This CDR3 contains 10 residues. CDR3 loop: CSAPNEGYTF. The DNA for the CDR3 is TGCAGTGCTCCTAACGAGGGCTACACCTTC.

This clonotype was picked up many times. The chain carries TRBV28 and TRBJ1-2, with D maybe TRBD1 (6 bases). The germline V and J ends were trimmed by 5 bases and 6 bases, with 16 bases remaining between them. Germline CDR1 MDHEN, CDR2 SYDVKM. This CDR3 is built from 14 residues. CDR3 sequence reads: CASSPQGRSNGYTF. The CDR3, as DNA: TGTGCCAGCAGTCCACAGGGAAGGTCGAATGGCTACACCTTC.

This sequence joins TRBV18 and TRBJ2-7; D is perhaps TRBD1 (6 bases). CDR1 is KGHSH, CDR2 LQKENI, per germline. This CDR3 region has 16 residues. Trimming took 0 bases from V and 8 from J, leaving 20 bases between them. The CDR3 here is CASSPPQGMGAGKQYF. The CDR3 DNA follows: TGTGCCAGCTCACCACCGCAGGGAATGGGGGCCGGAAAGCAGTACTTC.

Only a few counts were recorded for this clonotype. V gene TRBV24-1 combines with J gene TRBJ2-3; tentative D call: TRBD1 (5 bases). This CDR3 is 16 amino acids long. Germline V CDR1 and CDR2: KGHDR, SFDVKD. With 0 bases removed from V and 1 base from J, the gap between germline ends came to 10 bases. The chain's CDR3 is CATSDLSRVGTDTQYF. CDR3 coding DNA: TGTGCCACCAGTGATTTGAGCAGGGTGGGCACAGATACGCAGTATTTT.

The chain employs TRBV30 and TRBJ2-1, with 10 positions matching TRBD2. V shed 6 bases and J 8 bases; nucleotides not matched to a gene: 10. The CDR3 has 14 residues. CDR1 and CDR2 from the germline V gene are GTSNPN and SVGIG (reference sequence). The CDR3 region is CACRLAGGGHEQFF. The DNA of the CDR3 is TGTGCCTGTAGATTAGCGGGAGGAGGTCATGAGCAGTTCTTC.

This clonotype was counted between two and nine times. This chain links TRBV20-1 with TRBJ2-7; D not resolved. CDR3 size: 14 residues. Germline CDR1 DFQATT, CDR2 SNEGSKA (reference sequence). Trimming left V 1 base short and J 5 bases short, with 15 bases between. The CDR3 sequence: CSARAPSTPDEQYF. CDR3 in DNA: TGCAGTGCTAGAGCTCCAAGTACCCCCGACGAGCAGTACTTC.

The chain couples TRBV5-1 to TRBJ1-1; no firm D call. The germline V and J ends were trimmed by 1 base and 1 base, with 11 bases remaining between them. This CDR3 has 15 amino acids. Germline loops: CDR1 SGHRS, CDR2 YFSETQ. CDR3: CASSLFREGNTEAFF. CDR3 in DNA: TGCGCCAGCAGCTTGTTCCGGGAGGGGAACACTGAAGCTTTCTTT.

This clonotype showed up just a few times. The V call is TRBV3-1, the J call TRBJ1-6; a possible D gene is TRBD1 (5 bases). CDR1 is LGHDT, CDR2 YNNKEL, per germline (reference sequence). CDR3 length: 15 amino acids. Trimming removed 4 bases from V and 7 bases from J, with 14 bases in between. Written as DNA, the CDR3 is TGTGCCAGCAGCCGTTTATGGGGCGGGAATTCACCCCTCCACTTT. Encoded protein: CASSRLWGGNSPLHF.